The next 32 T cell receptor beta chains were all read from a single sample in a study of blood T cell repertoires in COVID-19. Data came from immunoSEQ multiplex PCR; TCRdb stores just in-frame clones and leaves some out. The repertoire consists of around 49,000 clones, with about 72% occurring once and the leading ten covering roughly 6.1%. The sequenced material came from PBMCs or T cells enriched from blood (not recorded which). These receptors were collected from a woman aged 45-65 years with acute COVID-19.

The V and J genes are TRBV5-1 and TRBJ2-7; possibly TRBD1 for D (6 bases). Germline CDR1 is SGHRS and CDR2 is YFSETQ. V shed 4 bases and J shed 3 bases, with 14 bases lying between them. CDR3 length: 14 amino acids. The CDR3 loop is CASSPIQQGYEQYF. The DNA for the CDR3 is TGCGCCAGCAGCCCGATACAACAGGGCTACGAGCAGTACTTC. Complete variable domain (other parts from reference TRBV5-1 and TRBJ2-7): KAGVTQTPRYLIKTRGQQVTLSCSPISGHRSVSWYQQTPGQGLQFLFEYFSETQRNKGNFPGRFSGRQFSNSRSEMNVSTLELGDSALYLCASSPIQQGYEQYFGPGTRLTVT.

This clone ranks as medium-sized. CDR3 amino acids: CASSPPSLRTQYF. CDR3 sequence (DNA): TGTGCCAGCTCACCACCTTCATTGAGGACGCAGTATTTT. V usage is TRBV18 and J usage is TRBJ2-3; D not resolved. V was cut by 0 bases and J by 9 bases, with 10 bases left in between. In germline, CDR1 is KGHSH, CDR2 LQKENI. This CDR3 contains 13 residues.

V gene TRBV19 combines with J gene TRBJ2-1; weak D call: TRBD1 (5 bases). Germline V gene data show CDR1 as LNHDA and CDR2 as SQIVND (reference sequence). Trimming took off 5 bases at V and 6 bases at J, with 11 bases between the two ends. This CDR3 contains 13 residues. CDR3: CASSVTGPNEQFF. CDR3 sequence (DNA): TGTGCCAGTAGTGTCACAGGACCCAATGAGCAGTTCTTC.

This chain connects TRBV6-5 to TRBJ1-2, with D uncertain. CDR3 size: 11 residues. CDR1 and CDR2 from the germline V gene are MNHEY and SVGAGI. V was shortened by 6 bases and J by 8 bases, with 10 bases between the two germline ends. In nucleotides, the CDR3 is TGTGCCAGCAGAAAGGGAGCGGGCTACACCTTC. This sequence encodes CASRKGAGYTF.

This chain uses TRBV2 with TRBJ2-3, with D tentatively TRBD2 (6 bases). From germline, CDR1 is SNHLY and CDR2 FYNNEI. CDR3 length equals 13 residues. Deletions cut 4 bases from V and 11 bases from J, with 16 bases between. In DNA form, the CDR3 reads TGTGCCAGCAGTGTAGATCCGATCGGGGGGCAGTATTTT. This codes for CASSVDPIGGQYF. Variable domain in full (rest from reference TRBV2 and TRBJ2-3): EPEVTQTPSHQVTQMGQEVILRCVPISNHLYFYWYRQILGQKVEFLVSFYNNEISEKSEIFDDQFSVERPDGSNFTLKIRSTKLEDSAMYFCASSVDPIGGQYFGPGTRLTVL.

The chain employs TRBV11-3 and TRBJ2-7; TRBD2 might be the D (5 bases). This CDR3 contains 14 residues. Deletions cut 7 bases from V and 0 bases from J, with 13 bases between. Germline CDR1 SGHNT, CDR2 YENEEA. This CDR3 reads CASTLDSYSYEQYF. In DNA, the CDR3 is TGTGCCAGCACCCTGGACTCCTACTCCTACGAGCAGTACTTC.

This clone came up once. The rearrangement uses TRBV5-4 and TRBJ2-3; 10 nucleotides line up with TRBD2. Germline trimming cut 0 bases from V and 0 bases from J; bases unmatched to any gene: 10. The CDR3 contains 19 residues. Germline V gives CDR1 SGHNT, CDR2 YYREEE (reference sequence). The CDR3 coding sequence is TGTGCCAGCAGCTTGGAGCCTAGCGGGGGAGCTTCTAGCACAGATACGCAGTATTTT. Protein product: CASSLEPSGGASSTDTQYF.

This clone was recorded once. The CDR3 is CASSINRGTEAFF. DNA for the CDR3: TGTGCCAGTAGTATAAACAGGGGGACTGAAGCTTTCTTT. The chain uses TRBV19 and TRBJ1-1, with TRBD1 matching over 8 bases. This CDR3 spans 13 amino acids. The V gene's germline CDR1 is LNHDA and CDR2 SQIVND (reference sequence). V gave up 2 bases and J gave up 5 bases; unmatched junction bases: 1.

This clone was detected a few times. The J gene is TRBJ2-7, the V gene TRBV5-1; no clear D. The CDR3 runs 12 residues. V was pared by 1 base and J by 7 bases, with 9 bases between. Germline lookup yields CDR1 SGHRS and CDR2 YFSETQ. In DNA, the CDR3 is TGCGCCAGCAGCTTGACCGGTGGTGAGCAGTACTTC. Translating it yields CASSLTGGEQYF. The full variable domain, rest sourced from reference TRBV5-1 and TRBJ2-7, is KAGVTQTPRYLIKTRGQQVTLSCSPISGHRSVSWYQQTPGQGLQFLFEYFSETQRNKGNFPGRFSGRQFSNSRSEMNVSTLELGDSALYLCASSLTGGEQYFGPGTRLTVT.

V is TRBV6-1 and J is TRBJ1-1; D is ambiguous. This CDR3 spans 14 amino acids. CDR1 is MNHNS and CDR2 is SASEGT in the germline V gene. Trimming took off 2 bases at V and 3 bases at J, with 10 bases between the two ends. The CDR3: CASSERGGDTEAFF. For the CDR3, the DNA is TGTGCCAGCAGTGAACGGGGTGGTGACACTGAAGCTTTCTTT.

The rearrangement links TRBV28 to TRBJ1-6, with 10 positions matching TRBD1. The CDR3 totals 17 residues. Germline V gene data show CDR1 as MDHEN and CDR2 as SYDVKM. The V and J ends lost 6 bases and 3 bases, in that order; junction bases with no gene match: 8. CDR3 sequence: CASSPPGQGFYNSPLHF. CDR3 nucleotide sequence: TGTGCCAGCAGCCCGCCGGGACAGGGGTTCTATAATTCACCCCTCCACTTT. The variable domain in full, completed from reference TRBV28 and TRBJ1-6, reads DVKVTQSSRYLVKRTGEKVFLECVQDMDHENMFWYRQDPGLGLRLIYFSYDVKMKEKGDIPEGYSVSREKKERFSLILESASTNQTSMYLCASSPPGQGFYNSPLHFGNGTRLTVT.

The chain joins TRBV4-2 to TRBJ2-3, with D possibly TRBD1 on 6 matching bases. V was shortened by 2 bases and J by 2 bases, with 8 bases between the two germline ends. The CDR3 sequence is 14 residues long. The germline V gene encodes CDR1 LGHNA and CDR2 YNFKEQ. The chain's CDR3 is CASSQTGYTDTQYF. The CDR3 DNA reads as TGTGCCAGCAGCCAAACAGGGTACACAGATACGCAGTATTTT.

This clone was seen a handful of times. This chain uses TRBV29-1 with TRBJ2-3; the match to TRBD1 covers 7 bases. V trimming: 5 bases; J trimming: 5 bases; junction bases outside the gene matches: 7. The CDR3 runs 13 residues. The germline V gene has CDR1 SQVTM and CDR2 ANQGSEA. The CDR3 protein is CSVTGTVGDTQYF. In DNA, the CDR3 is TGCAGCGTTACCGGGACAGTGGGAGATACGCAGTATTTT.

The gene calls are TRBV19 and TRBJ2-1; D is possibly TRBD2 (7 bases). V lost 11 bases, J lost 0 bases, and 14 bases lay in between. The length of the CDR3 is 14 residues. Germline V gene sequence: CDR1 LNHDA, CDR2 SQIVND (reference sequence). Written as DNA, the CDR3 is TGTGCCGGGGCGCGGGGGCCCTCCTACAATGAGCAGTTCTTC. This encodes CAGARGPSYNEQFF.

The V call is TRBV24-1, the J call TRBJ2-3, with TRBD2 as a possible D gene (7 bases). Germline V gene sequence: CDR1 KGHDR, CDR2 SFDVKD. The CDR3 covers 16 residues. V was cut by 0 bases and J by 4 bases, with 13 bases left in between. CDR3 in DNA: TGTGCCACCAGTGATTTGCGGGGGGCTGAACCAGATACGCAGTATTTT. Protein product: CATSDLRGAEPDTQYF.

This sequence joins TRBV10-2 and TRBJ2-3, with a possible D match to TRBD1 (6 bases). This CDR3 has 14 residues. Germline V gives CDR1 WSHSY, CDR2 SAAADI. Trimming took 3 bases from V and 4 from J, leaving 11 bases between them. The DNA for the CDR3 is TGCGCCAGCAGTGAACAGGGTATCTCAGATACGCAGTATTTT. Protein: CASSEQGISDTQYF.

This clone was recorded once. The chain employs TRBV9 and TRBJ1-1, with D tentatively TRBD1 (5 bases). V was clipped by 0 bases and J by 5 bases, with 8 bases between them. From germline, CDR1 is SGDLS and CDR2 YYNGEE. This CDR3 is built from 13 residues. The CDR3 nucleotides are TGTGCCAGCAGCGTAGGAAAGGGGACTGAAGCTTTCTTT. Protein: CASSVGKGTEAFF.

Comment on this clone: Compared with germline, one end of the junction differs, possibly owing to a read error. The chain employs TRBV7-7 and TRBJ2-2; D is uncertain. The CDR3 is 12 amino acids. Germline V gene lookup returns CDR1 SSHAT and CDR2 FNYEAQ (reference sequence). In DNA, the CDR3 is TGTGCTAGCAGCTCCGGCACCGGGGAGCTGTTTTTT. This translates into CASSSGTGELFF.

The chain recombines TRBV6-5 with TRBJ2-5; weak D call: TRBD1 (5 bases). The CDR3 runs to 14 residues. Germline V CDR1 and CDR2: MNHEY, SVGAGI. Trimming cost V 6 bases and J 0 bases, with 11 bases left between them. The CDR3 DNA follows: TGTGCCAGCAGGAAGACAGTCTACCAAGAGACCCAGTACTTC. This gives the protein CASRKTVYQETQYF.

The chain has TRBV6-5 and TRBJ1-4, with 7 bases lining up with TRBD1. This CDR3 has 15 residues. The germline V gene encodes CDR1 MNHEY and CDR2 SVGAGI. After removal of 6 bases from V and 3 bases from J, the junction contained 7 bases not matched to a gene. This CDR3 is CASRYHGTANEKLFF. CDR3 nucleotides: TGTGCCAGCAGATACCACGGGACAGCTAATGAAAAACTGTTTTTT.

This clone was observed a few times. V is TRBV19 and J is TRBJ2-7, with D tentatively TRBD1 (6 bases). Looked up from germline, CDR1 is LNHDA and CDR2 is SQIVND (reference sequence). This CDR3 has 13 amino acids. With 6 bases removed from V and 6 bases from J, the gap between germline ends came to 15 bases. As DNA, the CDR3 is TGTGCCAGTAGACAGGGTCGCCTCCGCGAGCAGTACTTC. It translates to CASRQGRLREQYF.

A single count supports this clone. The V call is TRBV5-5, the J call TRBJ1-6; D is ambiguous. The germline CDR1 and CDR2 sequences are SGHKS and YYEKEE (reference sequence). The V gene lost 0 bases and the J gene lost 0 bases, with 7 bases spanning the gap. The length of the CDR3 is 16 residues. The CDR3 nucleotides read TGTGCCAGCAGCTTGGACGGGAGCTCCTATAATTCACCCCTCCACTTT. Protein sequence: CASSLDGSSYNSPLHF.

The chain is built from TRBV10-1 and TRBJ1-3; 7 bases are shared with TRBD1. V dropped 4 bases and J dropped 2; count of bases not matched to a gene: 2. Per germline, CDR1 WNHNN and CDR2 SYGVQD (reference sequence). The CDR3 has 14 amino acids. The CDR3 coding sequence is TGCGCCAGCAGTGTAAGGGGGCCTGGAAACACCATATATTTT. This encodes CASSVRGPGNTIYF.

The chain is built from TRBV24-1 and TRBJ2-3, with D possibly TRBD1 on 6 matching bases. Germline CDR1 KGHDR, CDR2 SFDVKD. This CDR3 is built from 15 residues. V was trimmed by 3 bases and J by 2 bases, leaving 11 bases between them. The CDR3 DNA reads TGTGCCACCAGTGATGAGGACAGAAACACAGATACGCAGTATTTT. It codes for CATSDEDRNTDTQYF.

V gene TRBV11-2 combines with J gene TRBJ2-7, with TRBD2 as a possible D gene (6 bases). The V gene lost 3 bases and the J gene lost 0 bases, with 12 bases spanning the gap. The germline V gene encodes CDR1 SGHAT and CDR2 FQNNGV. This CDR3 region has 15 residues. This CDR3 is CASSFSLDYSYEQYF. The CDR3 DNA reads TGTGCCAGCAGCTTCAGTCTGGACTACTCCTACGAGCAGTACTTC.

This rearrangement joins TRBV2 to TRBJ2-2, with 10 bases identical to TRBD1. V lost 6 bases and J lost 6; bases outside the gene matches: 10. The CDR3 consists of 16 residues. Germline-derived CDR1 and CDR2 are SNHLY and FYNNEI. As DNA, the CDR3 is TGTGCCAGCAGGGATCCGGGACAGGGGAGACCCGGGGAGCTGTTTTTT. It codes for CASRDPGQGRPGELFF. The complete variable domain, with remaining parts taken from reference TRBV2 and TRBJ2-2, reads EPEVTQTPSHQVTQMGQEVILRCVPISNHLYFYWYRQILGQKVEFLVSFYNNEISEKSEIFDDQFSVERPDGSNFTLKIRSTKLEDSAMYFCASRDPGQGRPGELFFGEGSRLTVL.

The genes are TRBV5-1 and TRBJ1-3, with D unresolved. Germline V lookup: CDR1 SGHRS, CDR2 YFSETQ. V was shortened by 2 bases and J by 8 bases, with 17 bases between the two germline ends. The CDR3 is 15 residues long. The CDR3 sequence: CASSFMGSRPDTIYF. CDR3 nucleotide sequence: TGCGCCAGCAGCTTCATGGGCAGCCGGCCGGACACCATATATTTT.

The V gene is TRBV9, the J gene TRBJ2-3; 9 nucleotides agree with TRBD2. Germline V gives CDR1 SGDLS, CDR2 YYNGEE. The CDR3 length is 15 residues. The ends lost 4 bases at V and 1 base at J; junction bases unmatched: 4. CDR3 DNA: TGTGCCAGCAGCCGTAGCGGGGGCGGCACAGATACGCAGTATTTT. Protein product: CASSRSGGGTDTQYF.

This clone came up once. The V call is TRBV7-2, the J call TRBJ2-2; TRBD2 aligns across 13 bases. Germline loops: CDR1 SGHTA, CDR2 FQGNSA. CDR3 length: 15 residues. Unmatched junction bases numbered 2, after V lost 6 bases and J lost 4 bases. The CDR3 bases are TGTGCCAGCAGGGGACTAGCGGGGCCCACCGGGGAGCTGTTTTTT. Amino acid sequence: CASRGLAGPTGELFF.

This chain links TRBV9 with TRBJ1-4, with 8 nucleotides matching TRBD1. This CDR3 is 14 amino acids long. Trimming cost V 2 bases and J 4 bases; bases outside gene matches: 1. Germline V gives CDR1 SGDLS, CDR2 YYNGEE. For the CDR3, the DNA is TGTGCCAGCAGCGTGGGACAGGTTAATGAAAAACTGTTTTTT. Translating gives CASSVGQVNEKLFF.

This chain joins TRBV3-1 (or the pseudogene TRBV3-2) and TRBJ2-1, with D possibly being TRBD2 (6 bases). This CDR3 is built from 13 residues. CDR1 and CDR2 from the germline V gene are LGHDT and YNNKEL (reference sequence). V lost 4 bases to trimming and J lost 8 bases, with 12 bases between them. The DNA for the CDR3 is TGTGCCAGCAGCCGGAGGGAGTTCCATGAGCAGTTCTTC. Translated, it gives CASSRREFHEQFF.

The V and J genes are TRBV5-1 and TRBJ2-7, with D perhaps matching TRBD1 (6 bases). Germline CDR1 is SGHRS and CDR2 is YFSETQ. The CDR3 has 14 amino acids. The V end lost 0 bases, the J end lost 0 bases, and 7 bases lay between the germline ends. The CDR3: CASSLEGDSYEQYF. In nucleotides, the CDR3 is TGCGCCAGCAGCTTGGAGGGGGACTCCTACGAGCAGTACTTC.